The source of this T cell receptor (beta chain) is a study of blood T cell repertoires in COVID-19 (dated by TCRdb to the early 2020s). Looking at the study overall: Collaborator samples came from the United States, Italy and Spain and covered acute and convalescent phases of COVID-19. The material from the prospective study consisted of cDNA or gDNA derived from T cells, B-cell-depleted T cells, or PBMCs. The samples were drawn from the first 160 participants of the ongoing ImmuneRACE study and from 1,254 subjects provided by 6 global collaborators. Nearly every sample came with metadata listing a de-identified subject ID, COVID-19 status, age in years and sex. Deeply sampled blood TCRbeta repertoires from subjects exposed to, actively infected with, or recovered from COVID-19 were included in the dataset. Where available, HLA class I and class II types were taken from metadata supplied by the sample provider and were not determined by assay-based typing. The repertoires were released in a freely available public database intended as a resource for research on the immune response to SARS-CoV-2.

Whole blood was collected in K2EDTA tubes by collaborating institutions according to the institutions' own protocols. For TCRbeta analysis, collaborators shipped samples as frozen whole blood, isolated PBMCs, or DNA extracted from either of those sample types. This clone was detected only a few times. Its antigen target is currently unknown. No base qualities exist here, and no much larger clone lies one base off it. Including cysteine and phenylalanine, the CDR3 has 14 amino acids. Only CDR3 DNA is held: 42 bases, read in frame from base 1. The germline V gene (reference sequence) specifies SEHNR as CDR1 and FQNEAQ as CDR2. V is cut by 4 bases and J by 2 bases, and the space between the germline ends is 11 bases. What the study reported, not specific to this receptor: The quantity of clinical and demographic metadata differed by source and by participant and was supplied without curation.

TCRbeta CDR3 regions were amplified from genomic DNA by means of the immunoSEQ Assay, a bias-controlled multiplex PCR. Per the source publication's procedure: The number of nucleated cells in each sample was estimated from the amplification of reference gene primers within the assay. To quantify the absolute abundance of each unique TCRbeta CDR3 rearrangement, sequence reads were collapsed and filtered. For each sample, productive Simpson clonality was calculated by taking the square root of Simpson's diversity index across productive rearrangements. In TCRdb, the immuneACCESS table is reduced to in-frame sequences with V and J assigned. These tables do not hold every clone; where another copy was compared, an unresolved V gene accounts for under half, and the others remain unexplained. V and J calls and clone size are copied from that table; D and trimming were computed from the DNA. The sample includes some 57,000 clones, with more than 85% observed a single time. Roughly 1% of the sample goes to the ten largest clones.

Rearrangement joined TRBV7-9 to TRBJ1-1, with the identity of the D gene unclear. The TCR originated in a man between 65 and 85 years old with acute or convalescent COVID-19. The sample comprised peripheral blood. The CDR3 region has the sequence CASSSSRSNTEAFF. DNA sequence: TGTGCCAGCAGCTCGTCCCGAAGCAACACTGAAGCTTTCTTT.